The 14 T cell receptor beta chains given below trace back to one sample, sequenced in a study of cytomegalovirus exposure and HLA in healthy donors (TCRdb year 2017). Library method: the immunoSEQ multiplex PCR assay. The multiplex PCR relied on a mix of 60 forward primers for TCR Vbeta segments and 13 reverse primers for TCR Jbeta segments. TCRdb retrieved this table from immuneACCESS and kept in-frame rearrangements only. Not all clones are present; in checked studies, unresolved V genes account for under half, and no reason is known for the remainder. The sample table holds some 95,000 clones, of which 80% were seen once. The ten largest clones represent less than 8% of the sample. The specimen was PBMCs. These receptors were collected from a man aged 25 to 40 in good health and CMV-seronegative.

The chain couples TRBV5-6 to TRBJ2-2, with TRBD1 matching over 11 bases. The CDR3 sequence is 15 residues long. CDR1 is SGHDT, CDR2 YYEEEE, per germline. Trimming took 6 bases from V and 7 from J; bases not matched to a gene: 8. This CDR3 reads CASIGQGADYGELFF. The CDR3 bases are TGTGCCAGCATCGGACAGGGGGCAGATTACGGGGAGCTGTTTTTT.

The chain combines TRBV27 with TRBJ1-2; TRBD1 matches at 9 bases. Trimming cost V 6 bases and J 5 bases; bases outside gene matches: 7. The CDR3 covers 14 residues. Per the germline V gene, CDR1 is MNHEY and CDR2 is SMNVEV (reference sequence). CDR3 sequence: CASRRDRVGYGYTF. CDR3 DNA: TGTGCCAGCAGGCGGGACAGGGTAGGGTATGGCTACACCTTC.

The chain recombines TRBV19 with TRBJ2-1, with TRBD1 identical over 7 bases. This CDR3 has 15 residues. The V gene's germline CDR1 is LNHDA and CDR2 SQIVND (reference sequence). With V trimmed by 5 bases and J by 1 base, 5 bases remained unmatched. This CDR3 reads CASSPLQGSYNEQFF. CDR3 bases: TGTGCCAGTAGTCCTCTACAGGGGTCCTACAATGAGCAGTTCTTC.

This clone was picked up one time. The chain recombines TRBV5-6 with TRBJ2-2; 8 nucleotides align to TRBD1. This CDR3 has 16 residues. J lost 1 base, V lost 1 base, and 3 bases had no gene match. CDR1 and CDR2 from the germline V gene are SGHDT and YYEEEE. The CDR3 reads CASSLFGQGNTGELFF. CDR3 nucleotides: TGTGCCAGCAGCTTGTTCGGACAGGGGAACACCGGGGAGCTGTTTTTT.

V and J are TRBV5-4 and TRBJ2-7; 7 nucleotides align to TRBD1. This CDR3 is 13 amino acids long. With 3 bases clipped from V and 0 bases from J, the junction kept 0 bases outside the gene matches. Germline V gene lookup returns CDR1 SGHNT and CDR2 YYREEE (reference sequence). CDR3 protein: CASSWTGSYEQYF. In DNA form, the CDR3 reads TGTGCCAGCAGCTGGACAGGCTCCTACGAGCAGTACTTC.

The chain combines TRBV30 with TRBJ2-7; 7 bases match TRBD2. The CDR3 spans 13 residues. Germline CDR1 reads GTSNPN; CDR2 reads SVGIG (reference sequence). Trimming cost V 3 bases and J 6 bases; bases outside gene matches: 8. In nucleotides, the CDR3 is TGTGCCTGGAGCTCGGGGGGACTGGGCGAGCAGTACTTC. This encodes CAWSSGGLGEQYF. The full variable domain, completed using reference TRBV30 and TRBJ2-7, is SQTIHQWPATLVQPVGSPLSLECTVEGTSNPNLYWYRQAAGRGLQLLFYSVGIGQISSEVPQNLSASRPQDRQFILSSKKLLLSDSGFYLCAWSSGGLGEQYFGPGTRLTVT.

CDR3 nucleotides: TGTGCCATCAGTGAGTCGAAGACAGGGGTTGAAAAACTGTTTTTT. It yields the protein CAISESKTGVEKLFF. The chain carries TRBV10-3 and TRBJ1-4, with 8 bases lining up with TRBD1. The CDR3 is 15 amino acids. CDR1 and CDR2 from the germline V gene are ENHRY and SYGVKD. The V segment lost 0 bases and the J segment 7 bases; nucleotides outside the gene matches: 4.

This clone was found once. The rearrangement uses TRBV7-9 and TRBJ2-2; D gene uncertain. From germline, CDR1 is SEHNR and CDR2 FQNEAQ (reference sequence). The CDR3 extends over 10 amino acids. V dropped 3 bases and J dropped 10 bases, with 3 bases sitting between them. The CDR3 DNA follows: TGTGCCAGCAGCTTTAAGGAGCTGTTTTTT. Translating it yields CASSFKELFF.

The CDR3 DNA follows: TGTGCCAGCAGCGGTAAACAGGGAGCACTCTTAAACACCATATATTTT. This codes for CASSGKQGALLNTIYF. The chain has TRBV7-9 and TRBJ1-3, with D possibly being TRBD1 (6 bases). Trimming shortened V by 5 bases and J by 6 bases, and 20 bases separated the two germline ends. The CDR3 is 16 amino acids. In germline, CDR1 is SEHNR, CDR2 FQNEAQ (reference sequence).

The CDR3 nucleotides read TGCAGCGTGGGGACAGGGAGGTCCTACGAGCAGTACTTC. It codes for CSVGTGRSYEQYF. This chain connects TRBV29-1 to TRBJ2-5; 9 positions match TRBD1. The J call is uncertain, as TRBJ2-7 better fits the DNA end. Germline V gene sequence: CDR1 SQVTM, CDR2 ANQGSEA. The CDR3 is 13 amino acids.

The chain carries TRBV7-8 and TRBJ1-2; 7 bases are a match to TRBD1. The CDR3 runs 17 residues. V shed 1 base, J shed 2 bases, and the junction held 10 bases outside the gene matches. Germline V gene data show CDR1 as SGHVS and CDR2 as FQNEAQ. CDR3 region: CASSLVAQGQTNYGYTF. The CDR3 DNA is TGTGCCAGCAGCTTAGTGGCCCAGGGACAGACGAACTATGGCTACACCTTC.

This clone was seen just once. CDR3 protein: CACGQENSNQPQHF. Written as DNA, the CDR3 is TGTGCCTGTGGACAGGAAAATAGCAATCAGCCCCAGCATTTT. The chain has TRBV30 and TRBJ1-5; 7 nucleotides align to TRBD1. Germline values: CDR1 GTSNPN, CDR2 SVGIG (reference sequence). Unmatched junction bases numbered 5, after V lost 6 bases and J lost 0 bases. This CDR3 spans 14 amino acids.

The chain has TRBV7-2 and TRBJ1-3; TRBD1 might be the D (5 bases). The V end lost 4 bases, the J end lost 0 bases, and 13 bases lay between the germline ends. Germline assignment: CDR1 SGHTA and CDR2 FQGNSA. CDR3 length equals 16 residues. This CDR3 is CASSSLWGDSGNTIYF. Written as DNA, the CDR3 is TGTGCCAGCAGCTCCCTGTGGGGCGACTCTGGAAACACCATATATTTT.

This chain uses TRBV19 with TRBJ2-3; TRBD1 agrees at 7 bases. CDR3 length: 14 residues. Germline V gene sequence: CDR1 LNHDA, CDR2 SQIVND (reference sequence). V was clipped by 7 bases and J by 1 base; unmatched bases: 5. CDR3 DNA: TGTGCCAGTACAACGGGGACAGGCACAGATACGCAGTATTTT. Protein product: CASTTGTGTDTQYF.